These 23 T cell receptor beta chains were sequenced from one sample in a study of naive and memory T cell subsets. Whole-study results and caveats: Possibly reflecting memory cells re-expressing CD45RA, a few larger clonotypes occurred in naive repertoires, especially CD8.

Two oligonucleotides, mixed equimolar, formed the beta constant-region primer covering TRBC1 and TRBC2. Four rounds of PCR amplified the ligated cDNA using nested alpha and beta constant-region primers plus SP2. MiXCR was run by TCRdb on the UMI-ligation and nested PCR reads, yielding one entry per CDR3 protein. Counted here are around 100,000 distinct CDR3 sequences, roughly 15% occurring once; the ten biggest clones make up roughly 3.1%. For these receptors, no antigen is known. The sequenced sample was naive CD8+ T cells from blood. The receptors stem from a human donor in good health.

The chain combines TRBV7-9 with TRBJ2-5, with a tentative D call TRBD1 (6 bases). The germline gives CDR1 SEHNR, CDR2 FQNEAQ (reference sequence). V was cut by 5 bases and J by 3 bases, with 10 bases left in between. CDR3 length: 13 amino acids. The CDR3 protein is CASSPGQKETQYF. CDR3 nucleotide sequence: TGTGCCAGCAGCCCAGGACAGAAAGAGACCCAGTACTTC.

A single count supports this clonotype. The rearrangement joins TRBV12-3 or TRBV12-4 to TRBJ1-2, with D possibly being TRBD1 (5 bases). CDR3 length equals 11 residues. Deletions cut 6 bases from V and 7 bases from J, with 9 bases between. DNA for the CDR3: TGTGCCAGCAGGCAACAGGCTGGCTACACCTTC. Its translation is CASRQQAGYTF.

The chain is built from TRBV7-2 and TRBJ1-6, with TRBD1 identical over 7 bases. Trimming took 5 bases from V and 7 from J; bases not matched to a gene: 2. The germline V gene encodes CDR1 SGHTA and CDR2 FQGNSA. The CDR3 consists of 13 residues. In DNA form, the CDR3 reads TGTGCCAGCAGCCCGACAGGGAATTCACCCCTCCACTTT. Its translation is CASSPTGNSPLHF.

This clonotype came up a few times. V usage is TRBV5-4 and J usage is TRBJ2-1, with no clear D. The germline V gene encodes CDR1 SGHNT and CDR2 YYREEE (reference sequence). Trimming took off 3 bases at V and 0 bases at J, with 7 bases between the two ends. The CDR3 totals 14 residues. The CDR3 DNA sequence: TGTGCCAGCAGCTCCATCCTCTCCTACAATGAGCAGTTCTTC. Translated: CASSSILSYNEQFF.

This sequence joins TRBV12-3 or TRBV12-4 and TRBJ2-2; D gene ambiguous. V lost 5 bases and J lost 4, with 8 bases in between. CDR3 size: 13 residues. The CDR3 here is CASSRAVTGELFF. CDR3 in DNA: TGTGCCAGCAGTAGAGCAGTCACCGGGGAGCTGTTTTTT.

This clonotype appeared many times. V usage is TRBV9 and J usage is TRBJ2-3; 8 bases agree with TRBD2. Losses at the gene ends were 4 bases for V and 6 bases for J; bases not matched to a gene: 16. This CDR3 has 17 residues. Germline V gene sequence: CDR1 SGDLS, CDR2 YYNGEE. The CDR3 nucleotides are TGTGCCAGCAGCAAAACCGTAGCGGGGCCACTCTCGGATACGCAGTATTTT. This encodes CASSKTVAGPLSDTQYF.

In this sample, this clonotype turned up many times. The chain employs TRBV3-1 and TRBJ2-5; the match to TRBD2 covers 11 bases. Germline values: CDR1 LGHDT, CDR2 YNNKEL (reference sequence). V shed 8 bases and J 5 bases; nucleotides not matched to a gene: 7. CDR3 length: 14 residues. The CDR3 DNA reads as TGTGCCAGCCAAGCCGGGACTAGCGGTGAGACCCAGTACTTC. Translated, it gives CASQAGTSGETQYF.

This rearrangement joins TRBV6-2 or TRBV6-3 to TRBJ2-5; TRBD1 aligns across 12 bases. The CDR3 loop spans 20 amino acids. V lost 0 bases, J lost 5 bases, and 16 bases stayed unmatched. CDR1 is MNHEY and CDR2 is SVGEGT in the germline V gene. Written as DNA, the CDR3 is TGTGCCAGCAGTTACTCGAGGATGGGCCCGGGACAGGGGGCTCAGGAGACCCAGTACTTC. As protein: CASSYSRMGPGQGAQETQYF.

Note on this clonotype: At one of its ends the junction is not consistent with the germline gene, which may arise from a read error. This rearrangement joins TRBV29-1 to TRBJ2-5; D may be TRBD2 (5 bases). Germline V gene data show CDR1 as SQVTM and CDR2 as ANQGSEA. The CDR3 length is 14 residues. In nucleotides, the CDR3 is TGCAGCGTCGACGGGGAGCTCCCTCCGGAGACCAAGTACTTC. It is translated as CSVDGELPPETKYF.

The chain joins TRBV28 to TRBJ1-4; TRBD1 is a possible D gene (5 bases). Trimming took 2 bases from V and 8 from J, leaving 18 bases between them. CDR1 MDHEN and CDR2 SYDVKM come from the germline V gene. This CDR3 contains 16 residues. CDR3 amino acids: CASSLGEGGVEEKLFF. The CDR3 DNA is TGTGCCAGCAGTTTAGGAGAGGGAGGGGTAGAGGAAAAACTGTTTTTT.

The J gene is TRBJ2-7, the V gene TRBV24-1; tentative D call: TRBD2 (6 bases). V was trimmed by 5 bases and J by 0 bases, leaving 7 bases between them. The CDR3 extends over 13 amino acids. The V gene's germline CDR1 is KGHDR and CDR2 SFDVKD. CDR3 DNA: TGTGCCACCAGTGGGCGGGACTCCTACGAGCAGTACTTC. Translation: CATSGRDSYEQYF.

This clonotype was recorded a few times. This rearrangement joins TRBV20-1 to TRBJ1-1; D not certain. Trimming pared 8 bases from V and 1 base from J, leaving 20 bases between. Looked up from germline, CDR1 is DFQATT and CDR2 is SNEGSKA (reference sequence). The CDR3 has 15 residues. CDR3 residues: CSPNRRVSANTEAFF. CDR3 bases: TGCAGTCCAAATAGGAGGGTTTCGGCGAACACTGAAGCTTTCTTT.

This clonotype was seen more than once but under ten times. The chain uses TRBV4-3 and TRBJ2-1; 8 bases fit TRBD2. Trimming at V came to 1 base and at J to 0 bases, leaving 5 bases not matched to a gene. From germline, CDR1 is LGHNA and CDR2 YSLEER. This CDR3 has 17 amino acids. The CDR3 DNA reads as TGCGCCAGCAGCCAAGTAATAGCGGGGAGCTCCTACAATGAGCAGTTCTTC. Translation gives CASSQVIAGSSYNEQFF.

The J gene is TRBJ1-2, the V gene TRBV11-2; tentative D call: TRBD1 (5 bases). V shed 1 base and J shed 2 bases, with 14 bases lying between them. Germline-derived CDR1 and CDR2 are SGHAT and FQNNGV. This CDR3 region has 16 residues. CDR3: CASSLASTGPNYGYTF. CDR3 coding DNA: TGTGCCAGCAGCTTAGCATCCACAGGCCCCAACTATGGCTACACCTTC.

The chain carries TRBV27 and TRBJ2-2; D gene unclear. The CDR3 is made up of 12 amino acids. Trimming removed 1 base from V and 9 bases from J, with 6 bases in between. Germline V gives CDR1 MNHEY, CDR2 SMNVEV (reference sequence). CDR3 DNA: TGTGCCAGCAGTTTATACGGAAGGGAGCTGTTTTTT. It codes for CASSLYGRELFF.

This clonotype has just a few counts. This chain links TRBV6-2 or TRBV6-3 with TRBJ2-3, with D possibly matching TRBD1 (5 bases). V gave up 8 bases and J gave up 1 base, with 19 bases separating them. The CDR3 is made up of 16 amino acids. Germline V gene data show CDR1 as MNHEY and CDR2 as SVGEGT. CDR3 protein: CASVGVDRGGTDTQYF. The CDR3 DNA follows: TGTGCCAGCGTAGGTGTCGATAGGGGTGGCACAGATACGCAGTATTTT.

This clonotype was counted ten times or more. This chain joins TRBV7-9 and TRBJ2-7; possibly TRBD2 for D (5 bases). The CDR3 is 16 residues long. The germline V gene encodes CDR1 SEHNR and CDR2 FQNEAQ (reference sequence). With 5 bases removed from V and 0 bases from J, the gap between germline ends came to 17 bases. The CDR3 here is CASSPEHVGSSYEQYF. Here the CDR3 DNA reads TGTGCCAGCAGCCCAGAACACGTGGGGAGCTCCTACGAGCAGTACTTC. Based on the CDR3 plus reference TRBV7-9 and TRBJ2-7, the full variable domain is DTGVSQNPRHKITKRGQNVTFRCDPISEHNRLYWYRQTLGQGPEFLTYFQNEAQLEKSRLLSDRFSAERPKGSFSTLEIQRTEQGDSAMYLCASSPEHVGSSYEQYFGPGTRLTVT.

This clonotype was picked up a small number of times. The genes are TRBV10-1 and TRBJ2-1; D remains ambiguous. The germline V gene encodes CDR1 WNHNN and CDR2 SYGVQD (reference sequence). V was trimmed by 7 bases and J by 8 bases, leaving 21 bases between them. CDR3 size: 15 residues. The CDR3 DNA is TGCGCCAGCAATCGCCGGGCCAGAGCTGGTTATGAGCAGTTCTTC. Its protein is CASNRRARAGYEQFF.

The chain couples TRBV11-2 to TRBJ2-3; tentatively, D is TRBD1 or TRBD2 (6 bases each). CDR1 and CDR2 from the germline V gene are SGHAT and FQNNGV. The CDR3 is 17 residues long. Trimming took off 1 base at V and 4 bases at J, with 18 bases between the two ends. The CDR3 loop reads CASSLVPRGGLADTQYF. The CDR3 nucleotides are TGTGCCAGCAGCTTAGTCCCCCGAGGGGGGCTCGCAGATACGCAGTATTTT.

This clonotype has at least ten counts. The chain recombines TRBV7-9 with TRBJ2-7; D ambiguous. V was trimmed by 1 base and J by 3 bases, leaving 16 bases between them. CDR1 is SEHNR, CDR2 FQNEAQ, per germline (reference sequence). The CDR3 runs 16 residues. CDR3 amino acids: CASSLGSTQTYYEQYF. CDR3 in DNA: TGTGCCAGCAGCTTAGGGAGTACCCAAACCTACTACGAGCAGTACTTC.

V is TRBV7-9 and J is TRBJ2-2; 9 bases are shared with TRBD1. The germline V gene has CDR1 SEHNR and CDR2 FQNEAQ (reference sequence). The CDR3 consists of 18 residues. Trimming cost V 4 bases and J 5 bases; bases outside gene matches: 14. The CDR3 loop is CASSSTQGASMKTGELFF. The CDR3 bases are TGTGCCAGCAGCTCGACACAGGGGGCCTCAATGAAGACCGGGGAGCTGTTTTTT. Filled out from reference TRBV7-9 and TRBJ2-2, the complete variable domain reads DTGVSQNPRHKITKRGQNVTFRCDPISEHNRLYWYRQTLGQGPEFLTYFQNEAQLEKSRLLSDRFSAERPKGSFSTLEIQRTEQGDSAMYLCASSSTQGASMKTGELFFGEGSRLTVL.

V is TRBV13 and J is TRBJ2-7, with 12 positions matching TRBD2. V lost 1 base, J lost 5 bases, and 3 bases stayed unmatched. The CDR3 loop spans 15 amino acids. Germline lookup yields CDR1 PRHDT and CDR2 FYEKMQ (reference sequence). CDR3 amino acids: CASSLAGLAGNEQYF. The CDR3 bases are TGTGCCAGCAGCTTAGCGGGACTAGCGGGCAACGAGCAGTACTTC.

The chain combines TRBV24-1 with TRBJ2-1, with 7 nucleotides matching TRBD2. This CDR3 contains 18 residues. V trimming: 6 bases; J trimming: 4 bases; junction bases outside the gene matches: 17. Germline loops: CDR1 KGHDR, CDR2 SFDVKD. The CDR3 here is CATSTPFVGGPSYNEQFF. The CDR3 coding sequence is TGTGCCACCAGTACTCCGTTCGTGGGAGGGCCGAGTTACAATGAGCAGTTCTTC.